The clone carrying this TCR beta chain was counted many times. Its antigen is still unknown. The junction and the germline gene differ at one end; a read error may be behind it. The CDR3 loop spans 14 amino acids. CDR1 and CDR2 (germline): LGHDT, YNNKEL (reference sequence). This specimen belongs to a study of T cells after yellow fever vaccination. Using its own MiXCR run on the 5' RACE reads, TCRdb lists one record per CDR3 protein. This table has around 300,000 distinct CDR3 sequences, about 4% appearing once. Study-wide results and limits: Most clones from primary vaccination resurfaced after the booster (roughly 96% CD4, around 90% CD8).

V and J are TRBV3-1 and TRBJ2-1, with 7 bases fitting TRBD2. Sequences were derived from PBMCs, sampled 5 days after the yellow fever booster vaccination. The sequence was obtained from a man younger than 30 who received the YFV17D yellow fever vaccine. CDR3 in DNA: TGTGCCAGCAGCTTGACAGCTAGCGGTGATGAGAAGTTCTTC. Translation: CASSLTASGDEKFF.